This T cell receptor beta chain was recorded in a study of vaccination and CD4 T cells after COVID-19. Study background: Timing of post-vaccine sample collection was a median 72 days after dose two, with a range of 14 to 241. A CEFX pool, an HIV-1 Nef pool, or else no peptide went into the control cultures.

CD4+ T cells that had been cultured provided DNA sequenced with the Oncomine TCR Beta short-read assay. Using the QIAamp micro DNA kit, genomic DNA was extracted from the CD4+ T cells that had been cultured. TCRdb analysed the PCR reads with MiXCR anew, one entry per CDR3 protein. The sample records 15,000 to 20,000 distinct CDR3 sequences, more than 50% being singletons. Trimming cost V 6 bases and J 4 bases; bases outside gene matches: 2. CDR3 length: 13 amino acids. CDR1 and CDR2 from the germline V gene are SNHLY and FYNNEI. There are a few counts of this clonotype. The antigen remains undetermined. The treatment: roughly ten-day PBMC culture with coronavirus spike peptide pools or control peptides (ViraFEST assay). Following expansion of antigen-specific T cells with peptide pools, ViraFEST then sequenced TCRs.

The clonotype comes from a human donor who had recovered from COVID-19. The sequencing used CD4+ T cells from blood, cultured in vitro, collected before SARS-CoV-2 vaccination. The chain carries TRBV2 and TRBJ1-5, with TRBD1 matching over 8 bases. The CDR3, as DNA: TGTGCCAGCAGGTGGACAGGGAATCAGCCCCAGCATTTT. Residues: CASRWTGNQPQHF.